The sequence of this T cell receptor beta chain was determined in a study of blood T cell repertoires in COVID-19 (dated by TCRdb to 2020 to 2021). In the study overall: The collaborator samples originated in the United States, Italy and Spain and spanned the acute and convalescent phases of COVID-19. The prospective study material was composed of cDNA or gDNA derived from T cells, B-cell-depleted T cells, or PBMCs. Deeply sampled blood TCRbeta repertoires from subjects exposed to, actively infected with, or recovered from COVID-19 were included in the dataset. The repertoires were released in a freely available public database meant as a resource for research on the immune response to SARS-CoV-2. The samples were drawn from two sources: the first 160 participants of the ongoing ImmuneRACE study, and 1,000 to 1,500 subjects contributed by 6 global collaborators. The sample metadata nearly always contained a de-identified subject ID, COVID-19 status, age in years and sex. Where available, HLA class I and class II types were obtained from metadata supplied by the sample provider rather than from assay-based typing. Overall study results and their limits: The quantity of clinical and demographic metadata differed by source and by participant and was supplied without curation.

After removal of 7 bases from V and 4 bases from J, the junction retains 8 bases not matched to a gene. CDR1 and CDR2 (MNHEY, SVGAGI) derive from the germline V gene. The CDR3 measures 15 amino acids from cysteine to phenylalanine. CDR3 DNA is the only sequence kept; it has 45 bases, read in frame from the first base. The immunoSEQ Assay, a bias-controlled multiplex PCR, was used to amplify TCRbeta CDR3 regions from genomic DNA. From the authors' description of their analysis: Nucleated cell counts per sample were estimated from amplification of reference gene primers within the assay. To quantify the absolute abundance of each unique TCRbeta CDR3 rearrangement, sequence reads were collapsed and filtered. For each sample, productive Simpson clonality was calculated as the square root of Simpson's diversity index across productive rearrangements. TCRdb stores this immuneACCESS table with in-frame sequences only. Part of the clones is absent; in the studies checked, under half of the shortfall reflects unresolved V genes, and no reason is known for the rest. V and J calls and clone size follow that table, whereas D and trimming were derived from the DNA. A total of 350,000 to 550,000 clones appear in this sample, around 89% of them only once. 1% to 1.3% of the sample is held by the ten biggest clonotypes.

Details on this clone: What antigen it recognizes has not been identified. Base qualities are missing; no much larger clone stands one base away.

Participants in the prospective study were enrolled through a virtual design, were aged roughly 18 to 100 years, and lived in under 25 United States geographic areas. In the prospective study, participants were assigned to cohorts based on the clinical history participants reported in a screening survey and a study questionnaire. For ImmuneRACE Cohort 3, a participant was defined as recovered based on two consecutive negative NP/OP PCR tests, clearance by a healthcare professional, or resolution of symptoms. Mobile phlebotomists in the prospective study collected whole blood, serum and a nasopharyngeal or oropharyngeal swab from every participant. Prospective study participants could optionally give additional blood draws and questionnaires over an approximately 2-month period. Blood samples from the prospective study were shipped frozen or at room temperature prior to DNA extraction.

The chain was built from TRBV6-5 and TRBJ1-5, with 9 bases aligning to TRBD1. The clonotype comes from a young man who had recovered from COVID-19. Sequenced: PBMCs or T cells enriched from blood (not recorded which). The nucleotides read TGTGCCAGCATGCCGGGACAGGGAAGGAATCAGCCCCAGCATTTT. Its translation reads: CASMPGQGRNQPQHF.